This T cell receptor beta chain is drawn from a study of long-term antiretroviral therapy in people with HIV. Two or more post-ART PBMC samples, plus at least one pre-ART sample, were available for each donor. Researchers ran immunoSEQ v3.0 at survey level. Assay: immunoSEQ multiplex PCR; the TCRdb copy retains only in-frame clones and omits some. Altogether about 20,000 clones are present, roughly 84% being singletons, with the ten largest covering around 11%. This clone was seen only once. Its antigen is as yet unknown. Study results and caveats: Within the repertoire, clones expanded before ART were dominant at all time points.

The source of this sequence is a middle-aged man with HIV. Sample: unsorted PBMCs, taken about 2.5 years after starting antiretroviral therapy.

The CDR3 region has the DNA TGTGCCAGCAGCTTATTAGCTATTTCCGCAGATACGCAGTATTTT. It yields the protein CASSLLAISADTQYF. This sequence joins TRBV7-2 and TRBJ2-3; D is unresolved. In germline, CDR1 is SGHTA, CDR2 FQGNSA. The CDR3 length is 15 residues. Trimming pared 2 bases from V and 4 bases from J, leaving 13 bases between.